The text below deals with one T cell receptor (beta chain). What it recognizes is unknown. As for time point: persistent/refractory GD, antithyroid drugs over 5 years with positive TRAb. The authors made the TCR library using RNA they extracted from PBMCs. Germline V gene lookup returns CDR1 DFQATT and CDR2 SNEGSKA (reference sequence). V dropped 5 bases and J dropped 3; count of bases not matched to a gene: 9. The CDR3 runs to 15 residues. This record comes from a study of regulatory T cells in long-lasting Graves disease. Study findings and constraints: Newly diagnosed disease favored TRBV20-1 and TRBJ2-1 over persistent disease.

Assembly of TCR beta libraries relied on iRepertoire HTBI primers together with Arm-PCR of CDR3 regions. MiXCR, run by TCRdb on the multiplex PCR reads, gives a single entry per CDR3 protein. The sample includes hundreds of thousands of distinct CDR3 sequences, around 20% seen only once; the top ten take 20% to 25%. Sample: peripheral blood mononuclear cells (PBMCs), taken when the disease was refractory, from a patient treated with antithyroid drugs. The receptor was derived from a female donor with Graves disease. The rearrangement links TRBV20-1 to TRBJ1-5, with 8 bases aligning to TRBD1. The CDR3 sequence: CSAALGQGNNQPQHF. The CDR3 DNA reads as TGCAGTGCTGCCCTAGGACAGGGTAACAATCAGCCCCAGCATTTT.